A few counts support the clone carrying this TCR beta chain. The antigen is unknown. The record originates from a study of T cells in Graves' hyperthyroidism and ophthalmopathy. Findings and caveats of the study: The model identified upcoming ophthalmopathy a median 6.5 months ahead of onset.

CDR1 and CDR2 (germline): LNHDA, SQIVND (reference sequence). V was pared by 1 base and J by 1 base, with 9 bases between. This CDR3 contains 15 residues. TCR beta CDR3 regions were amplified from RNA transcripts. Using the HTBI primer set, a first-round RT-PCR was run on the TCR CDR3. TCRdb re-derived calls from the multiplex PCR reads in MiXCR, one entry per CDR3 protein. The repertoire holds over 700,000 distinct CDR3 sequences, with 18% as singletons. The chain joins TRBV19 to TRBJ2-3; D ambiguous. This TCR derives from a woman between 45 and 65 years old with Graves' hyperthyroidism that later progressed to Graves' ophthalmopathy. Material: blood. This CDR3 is CASSIGGVGTDTQYF. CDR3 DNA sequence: TGTGCCAGTAGTATAGGGGGTGTCGGCACAGATACGCAGTATTTT.